The entry that follows covers one T cell receptor (beta chain) sequence. Its antigen is currently unknown. This specimen comes from a study of radiation and T cells in renal cell carcinoma. The study's findings and limits: Sampling covered only about 0.96 g of each tumor. Irradiated tumors held more dominant CDR3 motifs than control tumors.

The assay was immunoSEQ multiplex PCR, and TCRdb's table has in-frame clones only and misses some. The table has 15,000 to 20,000 clones, 45% to 65% seen once. CDR3 size: 12 residues. Per germline, CDR1 MNHEY and CDR2 SVGAGI. V was trimmed by 2 bases and J by 6 bases, leaving 7 bases between them. Treatment denoted: treatment-naive control, cytoreductive nephrectomy. Sequenced control tumors were from roughly 10 males and 4 females, median age roughly 61. This clonotype originated in a man in his forties with renal cell carcinoma. The rearrangement links TRBV6-5 to TRBJ1-2, with D unresolved. Sequenced here: tumor tissue, sampled from a patient whose treatment was nephrectomy without radiotherapy. The CDR3 region has the DNA TGTGCCAGCAGTTACAGTGGAAATGGCTACACCTTC. Amino acids: CASSYSGNGYTF.